This T cell receptor (beta chain) comes out of a study of immune evolution from preneoplasia to lung adenocarcinoma. Data came from immunoSEQ multiplex PCR; TCRdb stores just in-frame clones and leaves some out. The sample carries about 4,800 clones, more than 75% recorded once. This CDR3 contains 15 residues. Germline loops: CDR1 SGHAT, CDR2 FQDESV (reference sequence). Trimming removed 3 bases from V and 7 bases from J; junction bases left unmatched: 10. The genes are TRBV11-1 and TRBJ2-5; 8 nucleotides align to TRBD2. The source material was FFPE lung adenocarcinoma in situ tissue. The sequence was collected from a person between 65 and 80 years old with lung adenocarcinoma. Here the CDR3 DNA reads TGTGCCAGCAGCTTCTCACTAGCGGTGGGGGGGACCCAGTACTTC. Encoded protein: CASSFSLAVGGTQYF.